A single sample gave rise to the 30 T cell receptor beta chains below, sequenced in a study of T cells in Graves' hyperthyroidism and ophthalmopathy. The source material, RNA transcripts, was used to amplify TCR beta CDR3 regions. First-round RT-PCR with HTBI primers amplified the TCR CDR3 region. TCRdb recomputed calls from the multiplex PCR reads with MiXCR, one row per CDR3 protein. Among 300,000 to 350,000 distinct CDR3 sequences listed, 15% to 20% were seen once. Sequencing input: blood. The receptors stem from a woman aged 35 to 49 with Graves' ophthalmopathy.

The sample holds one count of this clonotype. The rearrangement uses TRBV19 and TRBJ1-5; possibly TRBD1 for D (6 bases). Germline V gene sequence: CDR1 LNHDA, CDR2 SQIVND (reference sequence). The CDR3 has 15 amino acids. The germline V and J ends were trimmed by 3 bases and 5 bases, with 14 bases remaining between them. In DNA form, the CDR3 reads TGTGCCAGTAGTATCTACAGGGATTGGGATCAGCCCCAGCATTTT. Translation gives CASSIYRDWDQPQHF.

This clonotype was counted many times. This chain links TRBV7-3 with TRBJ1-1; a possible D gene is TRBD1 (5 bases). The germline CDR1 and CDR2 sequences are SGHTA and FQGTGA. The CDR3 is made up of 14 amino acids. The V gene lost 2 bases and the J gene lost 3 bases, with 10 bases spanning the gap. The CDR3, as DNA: TGTGCCAGCAGCTTATGGCAGGGTCACACTGAAGCTTTCTTT. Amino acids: CASSLWQGHTEAFF.

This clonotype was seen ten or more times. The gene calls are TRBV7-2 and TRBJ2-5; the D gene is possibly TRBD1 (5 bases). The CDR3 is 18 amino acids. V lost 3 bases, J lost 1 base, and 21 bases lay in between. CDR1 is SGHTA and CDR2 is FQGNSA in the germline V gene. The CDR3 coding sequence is TGTGCCAGCAGCTTGAAGAGACAGCCATCTCCATTCCAAGAGACCCAGTACTTC. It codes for CASSLKRQPSPFQETQYF.

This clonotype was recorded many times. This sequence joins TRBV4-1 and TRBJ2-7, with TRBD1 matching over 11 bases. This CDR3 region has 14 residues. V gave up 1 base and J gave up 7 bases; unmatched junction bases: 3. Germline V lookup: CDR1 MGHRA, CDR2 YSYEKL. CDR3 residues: CASSQVRDRGEQYF. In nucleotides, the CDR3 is TGCGCCAGCAGCCAAGTAAGGGACAGGGGGGAGCAGTACTTC.

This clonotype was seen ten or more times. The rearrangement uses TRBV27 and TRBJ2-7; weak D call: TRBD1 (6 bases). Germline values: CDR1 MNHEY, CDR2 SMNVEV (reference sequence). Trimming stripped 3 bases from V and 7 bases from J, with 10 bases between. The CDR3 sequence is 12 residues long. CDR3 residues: CASSFQGQEQYF. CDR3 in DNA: TGTGCCAGCAGTTTTCAAGGACAGGAGCAGTACTTC.

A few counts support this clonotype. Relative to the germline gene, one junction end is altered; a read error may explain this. This CDR3 is CATSGDEVGRGFEQYF. The CDR3 DNA is TGTGCCACCAGCGGAGATGAAGTTGGCAGGGGGTTCGAGCAGTACTTC. The rearrangement joins TRBV15 to TRBJ2-7; 7 positions match TRBD1. CDR3 length equals 16 residues. CDR1 and CDR2 (germline): LNHNV, YYDKDF (reference sequence).

As DNA, the CDR3 is TGTGCCAGCAGACCTCTCGGGGGGCGGAATCAGCCCCAGCATTTT. Amino acid sequence: CASRPLGGRNQPQHF. The V gene is TRBV6-1, the J gene TRBJ1-5, with D maybe TRBD1 (6 bases). The germline CDR1 and CDR2 sequences are MNHNS and SASEGT. This CDR3 contains 15 residues. V was trimmed by 6 bases and J by 4 bases, leaving 16 bases between them.

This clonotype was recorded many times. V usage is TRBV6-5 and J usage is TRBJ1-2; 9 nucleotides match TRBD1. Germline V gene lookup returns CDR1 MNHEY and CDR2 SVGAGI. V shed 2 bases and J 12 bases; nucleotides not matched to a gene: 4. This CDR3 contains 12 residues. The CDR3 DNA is TGTGCCAGCAGTTACCCGACAGGGGGACACACCTTC. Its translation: CASSYPTGGHTF.

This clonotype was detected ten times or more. The CDR3 region is CASSSKGTGVYEQYF. The CDR3 DNA reads TGTGCCAGCAGCTCCAAAGGGACAGGGGTTTACGAGCAGTACTTC. The chain employs TRBV7-8 and TRBJ2-7; TRBD1 matches 10 bases. Germline V gives CDR1 SGHVS, CDR2 FQNEAQ. V shed 4 bases, J shed 4 bases, and the junction held 7 bases outside the gene matches. The length of the CDR3 is 15 residues.

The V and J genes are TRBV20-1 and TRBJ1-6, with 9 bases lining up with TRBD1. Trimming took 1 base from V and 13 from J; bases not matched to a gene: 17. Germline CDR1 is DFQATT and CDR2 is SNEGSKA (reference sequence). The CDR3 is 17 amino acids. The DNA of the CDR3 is TGCAGTGCTAGAGTACGGGGATCGGGACAGGGTCGTTCGCCCCTCCACTTT. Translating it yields CSARVRGSGQGRSPLHF.

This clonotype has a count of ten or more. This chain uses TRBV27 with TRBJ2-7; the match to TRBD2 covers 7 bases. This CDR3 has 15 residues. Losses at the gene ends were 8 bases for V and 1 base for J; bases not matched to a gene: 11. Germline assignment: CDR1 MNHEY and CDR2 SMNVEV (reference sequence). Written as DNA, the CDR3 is TGTGCCAGCGCCGGAAGGCGGGAGACTTCCTACGAGCAGTACTTC. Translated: CASAGRRETSYEQYF.

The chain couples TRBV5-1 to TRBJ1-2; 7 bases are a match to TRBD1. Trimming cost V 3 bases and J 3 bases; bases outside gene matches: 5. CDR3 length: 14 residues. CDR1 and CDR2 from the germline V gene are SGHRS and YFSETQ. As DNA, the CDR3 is TGCGCCAGCAGCTCCCGGGACAGCTACTATGGCTACACCTTC. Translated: CASSSRDSYYGYTF.

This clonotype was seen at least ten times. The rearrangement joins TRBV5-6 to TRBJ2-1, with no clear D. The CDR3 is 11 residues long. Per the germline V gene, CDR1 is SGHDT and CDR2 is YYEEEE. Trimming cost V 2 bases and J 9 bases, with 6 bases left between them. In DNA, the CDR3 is TGTGCCAGCAGCTTTGCTACTGAGCAGTTCTTC. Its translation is CASSFATEQFF.

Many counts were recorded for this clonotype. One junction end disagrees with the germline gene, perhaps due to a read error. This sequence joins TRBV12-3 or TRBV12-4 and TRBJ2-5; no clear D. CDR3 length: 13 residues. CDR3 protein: CASSRPGQGTQYF. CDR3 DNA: TGTGCCAGCAGTCGTCCTGGGCAAGGGACCCAGTACTTC.

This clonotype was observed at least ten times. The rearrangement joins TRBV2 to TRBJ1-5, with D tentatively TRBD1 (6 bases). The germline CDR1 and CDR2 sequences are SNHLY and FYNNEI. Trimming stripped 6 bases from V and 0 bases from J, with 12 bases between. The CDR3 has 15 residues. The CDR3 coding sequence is TGTGCCAGCAGCGCGGGACAAAATAGCAATCAGCCCCAGCATTTT. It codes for CASSAGQNSNQPQHF.

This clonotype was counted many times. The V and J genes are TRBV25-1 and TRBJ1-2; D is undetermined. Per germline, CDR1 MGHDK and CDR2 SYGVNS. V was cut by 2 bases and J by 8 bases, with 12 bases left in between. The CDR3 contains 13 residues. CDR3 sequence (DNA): TGTGCCAGCAGTGAAAACGGCCACCGGGGCTACACCTTC. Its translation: CASSENGHRGYTF.

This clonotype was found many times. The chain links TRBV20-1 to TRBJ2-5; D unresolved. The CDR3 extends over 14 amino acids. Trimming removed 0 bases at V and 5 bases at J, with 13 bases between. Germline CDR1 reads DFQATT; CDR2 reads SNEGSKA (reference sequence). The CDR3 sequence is CSARDISGVETQYF. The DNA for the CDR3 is TGCAGTGCTAGAGATATCAGTGGGGTGGAGACCCAGTACTTC.

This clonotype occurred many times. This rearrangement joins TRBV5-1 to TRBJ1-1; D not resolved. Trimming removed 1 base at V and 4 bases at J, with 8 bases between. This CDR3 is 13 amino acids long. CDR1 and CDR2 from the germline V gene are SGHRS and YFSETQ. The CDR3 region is CASSLQPLTEAFF. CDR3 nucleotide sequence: TGCGCCAGCAGCTTGCAGCCCCTCACTGAAGCTTTCTTT.

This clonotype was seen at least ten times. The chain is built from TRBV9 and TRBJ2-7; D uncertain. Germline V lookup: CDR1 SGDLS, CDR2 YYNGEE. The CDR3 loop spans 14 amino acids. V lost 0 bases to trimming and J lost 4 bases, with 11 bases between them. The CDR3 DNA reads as TGTGCCAGCAGCGTAGAAGTAGTAGGGTACGAGCAGTACTTC. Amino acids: CASSVEVVGYEQYF.

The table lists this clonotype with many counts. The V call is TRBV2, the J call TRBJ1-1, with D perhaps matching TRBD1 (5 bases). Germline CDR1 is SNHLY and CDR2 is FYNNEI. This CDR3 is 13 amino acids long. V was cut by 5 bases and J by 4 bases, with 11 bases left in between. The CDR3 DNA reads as TGTGCCAGCAGTAATTTGAGGGGCACTGAAGCTTTCTTT. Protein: CASSNLRGTEAFF.

CDR3 in DNA: TGTGCCAGCAGCCCTCATATGAGGGGCGGGGAGACCCAGTACTTC. This gives the protein CASSPHMRGGETQYF. The chain couples TRBV7-8 to TRBJ2-5; D may match TRBD1 or TRBD2 (5 bases each). This CDR3 is built from 15 residues. Trimming took 5 bases from V and 5 from J, leaving 18 bases between them. Germline loops: CDR1 SGHVS, CDR2 FQNEAQ.

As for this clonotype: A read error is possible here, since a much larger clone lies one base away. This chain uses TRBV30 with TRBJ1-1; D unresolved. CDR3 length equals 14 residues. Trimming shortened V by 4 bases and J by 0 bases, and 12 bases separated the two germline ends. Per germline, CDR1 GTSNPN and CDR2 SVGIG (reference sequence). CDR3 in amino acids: CAWNTGILNTEAFF. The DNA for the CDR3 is TGTGCCTGGAATACGGGGATCCTGAACACTGAAGCTTTCTTT.

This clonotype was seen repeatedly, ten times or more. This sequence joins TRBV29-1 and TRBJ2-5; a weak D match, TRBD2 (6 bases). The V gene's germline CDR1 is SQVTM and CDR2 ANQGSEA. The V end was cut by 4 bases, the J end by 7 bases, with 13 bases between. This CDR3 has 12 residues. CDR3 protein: CSVGWEEGTQYF. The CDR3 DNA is TGCAGCGTTGGATGGGAGGAGGGGACCCAGTACTTC.

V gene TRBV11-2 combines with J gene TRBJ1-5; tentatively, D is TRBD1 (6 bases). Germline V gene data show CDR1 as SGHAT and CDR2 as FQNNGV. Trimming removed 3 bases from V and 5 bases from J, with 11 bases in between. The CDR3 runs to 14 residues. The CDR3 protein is CASSLWDIDQPQHF. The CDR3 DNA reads TGTGCCAGCAGCTTGTGGGACATCGATCAGCCCCAGCATTTT.

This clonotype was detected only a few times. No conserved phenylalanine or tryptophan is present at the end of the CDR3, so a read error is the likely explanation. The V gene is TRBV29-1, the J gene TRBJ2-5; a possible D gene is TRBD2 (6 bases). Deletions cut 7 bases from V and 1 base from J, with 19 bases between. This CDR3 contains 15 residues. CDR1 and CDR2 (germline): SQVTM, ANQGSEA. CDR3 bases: TGCAGCGCTACCCCCTTCCCCGGGGGCCAAGAGACCCAGTACCTC. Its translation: CSATPFPGGQETQYL.

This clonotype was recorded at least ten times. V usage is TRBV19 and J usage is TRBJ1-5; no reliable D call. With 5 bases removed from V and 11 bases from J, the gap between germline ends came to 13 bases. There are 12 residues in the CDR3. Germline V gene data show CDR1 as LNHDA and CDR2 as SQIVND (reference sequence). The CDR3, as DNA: TGTGCCAGTAGTCCGTCCCGCTCGTCCCAGCATTTT. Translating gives CASSPSRSSQHF.

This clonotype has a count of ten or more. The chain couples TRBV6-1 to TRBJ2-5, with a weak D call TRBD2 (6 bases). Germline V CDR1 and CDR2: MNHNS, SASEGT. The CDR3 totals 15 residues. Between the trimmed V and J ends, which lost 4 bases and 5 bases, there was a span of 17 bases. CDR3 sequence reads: CASSGRERVWETQYF. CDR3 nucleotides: TGTGCCAGCAGTGGTCGGGAGAGGGTATGGGAGACCCAGTACTTC.

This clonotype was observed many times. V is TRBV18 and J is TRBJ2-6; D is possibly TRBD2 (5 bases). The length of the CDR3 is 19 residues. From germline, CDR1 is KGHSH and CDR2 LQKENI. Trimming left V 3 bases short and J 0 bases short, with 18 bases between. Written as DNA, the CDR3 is TGTGCCAGCTCACCCTCTAGCCAAGTGGGATTCTCTGGGGCCAACGTCCTGACTTTC. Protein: CASSPSSQVGFSGANVLTF.

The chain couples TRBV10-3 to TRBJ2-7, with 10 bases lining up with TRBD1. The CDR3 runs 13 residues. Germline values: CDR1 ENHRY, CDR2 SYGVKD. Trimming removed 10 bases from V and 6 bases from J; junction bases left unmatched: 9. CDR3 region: CATRQGAAGEQYF. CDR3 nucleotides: TGTGCCACCAGACAGGGGGCGGCCGGCGAGCAGTACTTC.

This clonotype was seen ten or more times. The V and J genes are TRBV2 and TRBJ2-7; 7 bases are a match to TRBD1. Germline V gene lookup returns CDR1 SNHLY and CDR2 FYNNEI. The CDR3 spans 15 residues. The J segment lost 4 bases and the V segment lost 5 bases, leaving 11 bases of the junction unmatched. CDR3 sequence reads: CASSPRTGKGYEQYF. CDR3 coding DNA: TGTGCCAGCAGTCCCAGGACAGGAAAAGGGTACGAGCAGTACTTC.